These T cell receptor beta chains were read from a single sample in a study of T cells after yellow fever vaccination. One entry per CDR3 protein results from TCRdb running MiXCR on the 5' RACE reads. In the table there are about 240,000 distinct CDR3 sequences, 3.6% of which are singletons. The sequencing here drew on PBMCs, taken 15 days after the yellow fever booster vaccination. The receptors shown here come from a young man who received the YFV17D yellow fever vaccine. Each CDR3 is given with its conserved first and last residue. D genes are given only for firm matches. Size tells how often a clone was seen (once, few, many) or the class of an expanded clone, and some rows leave it out.

J gene: TRBJ1-1; V gene: TRBV6-2/TRBV6-3; D gene: NA; clone size: NA; CDR3 protein: CASSYSGRTEAFF; CDR3 DNA: TGTGCCAGCAGTTACTCTGGGCGTACTGAAGCTTTCTTT
J gene: TRBJ2-1; V gene: TRBV3-1; D gene: NA; clone size: many; CDR3 protein: CASSQASGNEQFF; CDR3 DNA: TGTGCCAGCAGCCAAGCAAGCGGCAATGAGCAGTTCTTC
J gene: TRBJ1-4; V gene: TRBV5-1; D gene: TRBD1; clone size: many; CDR3 protein: CASSDRTGKAKLFF; CDR3 DNA: TGCGCCAGCAGCGACCGGACAGGGAAAGCAAAACTGTTTTTT
J gene: TRBJ2-2; V gene: TRBV12-3/TRBV12-4; D gene: NA; clone size: many; CDR3 protein: CATSSLARYTGELFF; CDR3 DNA: TGTGCCACCTCGTCCTTGGCGAGATACACCGGGGAGCTGTTTTTT
J gene: TRBJ2-1; V gene: TRBV20-1; D gene: NA; clone size: many; CDR3 protein: CSASGAATGGNEQFF; CDR3 DNA: TGCAGTGCTAGCGGGGCCGCGACAGGCGGGAATGAGCAGTTCTTC
J gene: TRBJ2-1; V gene: TRBV12-3/TRBV12-4; D gene: NA; clone size: many; CDR3 protein: CAIPGLPSYNEQFF; CDR3 DNA: TGTGCCATCCCGGGGTTACCTTCCTACAATGAGCAGTTCTTC
J gene: TRBJ1-5; V gene: TRBV7-8; D gene: NA; clone size: many; CDR3 protein: CASSLVQGHQPQHF; CDR3 DNA: TGTGCCAGCAGCTTAGTCCAGGGGCACCAGCCCCAGCATTTT
J gene: TRBJ1-2; V gene: TRBV11-2; D gene: NA; clone size: many; CDR3 protein: CASSLLEGTYGYTF; CDR3 DNA: TGTGCCAGCAGCTTACTTGAGGGGACATACGGCTACACCTTC
J gene: TRBJ2-1; V gene: TRBV3-1; D gene: TRBD2; clone size: many; CDR3 protein: CASSQWVSGLAFHEQFF; CDR3 DNA: TGTGCCAGCAGCCAGTGGGTGTCGGGACTAGCTTTCCACGAGCAGTTCTTC
J gene: TRBJ2-7; V gene: TRBV5-1; D gene: TRBD1; clone size: many; CDR3 protein: CASTPGQGFYEQYF; CDR3 DNA: TGCGCCAGCACCCCGGGACAGGGTTTTTACGAGCAGTACTTC
J gene: TRBJ1-6; V gene: TRBV5-4; D gene: NA; clone size: many; CDR3 protein: CASSLGGGTNSPLHF; CDR3 DNA: TGTGCCAGCAGCCTGGGGGGCGGAACCAATTCACCCCTCCACTTT
J gene: TRBJ2-1; V gene: TRBV20-1; D gene: TRBD2; clone size: many; CDR3 protein: CSARGLELYNEQFF; CDR3 DNA: TGCAGTGCTAGGGGACTAGAGCTCTACAATGAGCAGTTCTTC
J gene: TRBJ2-1; V gene: TRBV5-1; D gene: TRBD1; clone size: many; CDR3 protein: CASSPTGVSYNEQFF; CDR3 DNA: TGCGCCAGCAGCCCAACAGGGGTATCCTACAATGAGCAGTTCTTC
J gene: TRBJ2-3; V gene: TRBV20-1; D gene: TRBD2; clone size: NA; CDR3 protein: CSAYSGSYTDTQYF; CDR3 DNA: TGCAGTGCGTATAGCGGGTCCTACACAGATACGCAGTATTTT
J gene: TRBJ1-4; V gene: TRBV7-2; D gene: NA; clone size: many; CDR3 protein: CASSLRSVVNEKLFF; CDR3 DNA: TGTGCCAGCAGCTTAAGGAGTGTGGTGAATGAAAAACTGTTTTTT
J gene: TRBJ1-2; V gene: TRBV5-5; D gene: TRBD1; clone size: few; CDR3 protein: CASSPTGGPSNYGYTF; CDR3 DNA: TGTGCCAGCAGCCCGACAGGGGGCCCCTCTAACTATGGCTACACCTTC
J gene: TRBJ1-2; V gene: TRBV12-3/TRBV12-4; D gene: TRBD1; clone size: many; CDR3 protein: CASSSGQGAVSYGYTF; CDR3 DNA: TGTGCCAGCAGTTCGGGACAGGGGGCGGTTAGCTATGGCTACACCTTC
J gene: TRBJ1-1; V gene: TRBV20-1; D gene: NA; clone size: many; CDR3 protein: CSASRRANTEAFF; CDR3 DNA: TGCAGTGCTAGTCGCAGGGCAAACACTGAAGCTTTCTTT
J gene: TRBJ1-1; V gene: TRBV12-3/TRBV12-4; D gene: NA; clone size: many; CDR3 protein: CASSLWGGQTEAFF; CDR3 DNA: TGTGCCAGCAGTTTATGGGGGGGGCAGACTGAAGCTTTCTTT
J gene: TRBJ1-1; V gene: TRBV20-1; D gene: NA; clone size: many; CDR3 protein: CSARIRREGHTEAFF; CDR3 DNA: TGCAGTGCTAGAATCCGCAGGGAGGGACACACTGAAGCTTTCTTT
J gene: TRBJ2-1; V gene: TRBV9; D gene: NA; clone size: many; CDR3 protein: CASSVGELYNEQFF; CDR3 DNA: TGTGCCAGCAGCGTAGGTGAGCTATACAATGAGCAGTTCTTC
J gene: TRBJ1-2; V gene: TRBV6-2/TRBV6-3; D gene: TRBD1; clone size: many; CDR3 protein: CASSEDREINYGYTF; CDR3 DNA: TGTGCCAGCAGTGAGGACAGGGAAATTAACTATGGCTACACCTTC
J gene: TRBJ2-5; V gene: TRBV11-2; D gene: TRBD2; clone size: many; CDR3 protein: CASSLERGGQETQYF; CDR3 DNA: TGTGCCAGCAGCTTAGAGCGCGGGGGCCAAGAGACCCAGTACTTC
J gene: TRBJ2-5; V gene: TRBV4-3; D gene: NA; clone size: many; CDR3 protein: CASSLRPGGGGGETQYF; CDR3 DNA: TGCGCCAGCAGCCTAAGGCCTGGGGGGGGCGGAGGAGAGACCCAGTACTTC
J gene: TRBJ1-6; V gene: TRBV20-1; D gene: NA; clone size: many; CDR3 protein: CSASLTDSYNSPLHF; CDR3 DNA: TGCAGTGCTTCGTTGACAGACTCCTATAATTCACCCCTCCACTTT
J gene: TRBJ2-3; V gene: TRBV18; D gene: TRBD2; clone size: many; CDR3 protein: CASSRGLAGFSTDTQYF; CDR3 DNA: TGTGCCAGCTCACGTGGACTAGCGGGTTTTAGCACAGATACGCAGTATTTT
J gene: TRBJ2-1; V gene: TRBV7-2; D gene: NA; clone size: many; CDR3 protein: CASSSLGIEQFF; CDR3 DNA: TGTGCCAGCAGCTCACTGGGGATTGAGCAGTTCTTC